This T cell receptor beta chain was found in a study of blood T cell repertoires in COVID-19. The assay was immunoSEQ multiplex PCR, and TCRdb's table has in-frame clones only and misses some. This sample has 60,000 to 80,000 clones, with more than 70% found just once. CDR3 size: 16 residues. J gave up 4 bases and V 0 bases, and 4 bases lay outside the gene matches. CDR1 is LNHNV, CDR2 YYDKDF, per germline (reference sequence). This chain connects TRBV15 to TRBJ1-3, with 9 bases that match TRBD1. The sequencing input was peripheral blood. This receptor was taken from a man aged 50 or older with active COVID-19. CDR3 sequence: CATSRDSGTGGNTIYF. The CDR3 nucleotides read TGTGCCACCAGCAGAGATTCGGGGACAGGGGGAAACACCATATATTTT.